This T cell receptor (beta chain) was obtained from a study of tumor and adjacent non-tumor tissue in lung cancer. About the research overall: On average, productive TCRbeta reads reached roughly 4.2 million per sample.

This clonotype was seen at least ten times. The target antigen is unknown. The CDR3 extends over 15 amino acids. V was cut by 3 bases and J by 4 bases, with 16 bases left in between. Germline V lookup: CDR1 SGHNT, CDR2 YYREEE (reference sequence). Three rounds of nested PCR, following a modified ARM-PCR protocol, produced the TCRbeta library. TCRdb re-analysed the multiplex PCR reads in MiXCR, keeping a single row per CDR3 protein. The table records 100,000 to 150,000 distinct CDR3 sequences, approximately 66% of them present only once. RNA was extracted from bulk tissue without any cell sorting. Newly diagnosed lung cancer patients had thoracic surgery in China, August–late 2014, without prior chemotherapy. General study points: In normal lung, the top 100 clones were significantly more dominant than in tumor. Tumor tissue had significantly higher TCR diversity than normal lung.

The clonotype comes from a man in his thirties or forties with non-small cell lung cancer. The gene calls are TRBV5-4 and TRBJ1-1, with D perhaps matching TRBD1 (6 bases). Sequencing was carried out using lung tumor tissue. The CDR3 nucleotides read TGTGCCAGCAGCTGGGGGACGGGGGCGCGCACTGAAGCTTTCTTT. Amino acids: CASSWGTGARTEAFF.